Listed below are T cell receptor beta chains from one sample, sequenced in a study of response to subunit inactivated influenza vaccine. MiXCR, run by TCRdb on the RT-PCR reads, gives a single entry per CDR3 protein. The sample carries about 650,000 distinct CDR3 sequences, around a sixth recorded once. The starting material was PBMCs from blood, obtained 11 to 12 days after vaccination. Receptors were obtained from a man over 45 who received an inactivated influenza vaccine. Each CDR3 is given with its conserved first and last residue. Fields, in order: clone size, J gene, V gene, CDR3 protein. Clone size is not always given. Where it is, it says once, few, many or a class for expanded clones.

>many|TRBJ2-6|TRBV6-1
CASKPGQGATSGANVLTF
>few|TRBJ2-1|TRBV11-1
CASRTKFTSGGITYNEQFF
>few|TRBJ2-5|TRBV11-2
CASSNARDRGRTQYF
>few|TRBJ2-7|TRBV20-1
CSARAPTGDPYEQYF
>.|TRBJ2-7|TRBV7-2
CASSSTRVNEQYF
>.|TRBJ2-2|TRBV7-3
CASSLRPRASGGTHGGELFF
>few|TRBJ2-1|TRBV5-1
CASSLRYASSYNEQFF
>.|TRBJ1-1|TRBV14
CASSQDRAVRGYTEAFF
>few|TRBJ2-2|TRBV20-1
CSASRRTGELFF
>.|TRBJ2-3|TRBV11-2
CASSAKTGRDTQYF